These 25 T cell receptor beta chains came from one sample sequenced in a study of Graves' ophthalmopathy and Graves' hyperthyroidism. Amplifying from RNA transcripts, the study obtained TCR beta CDR3 regions. Investigators did first-round RT-PCR with HTBI primers, then second-round multiplex PCR. Via MiXCR, TCRdb re-called the multiplex PCR reads, giving one row per CDR3 protein. The sample gives about 590,000 distinct CDR3 sequences, about 40% of which show up once; 3.5% to 5% is in the top ten. Sequencing used peripheral blood or thyroid tissue (not recorded which). These receptors were collected from an adult man with Graves' hyperthyroidism.

This clonotype was counted at least ten times. The chain carries TRBV5-1 and TRBJ2-7, with 8 bases lining up with TRBD1. CDR1 and CDR2 from the germline V gene are SGHRS and YFSETQ. V shed 3 bases and J 2 bases; nucleotides not matched to a gene: 10. The CDR3 covers 16 residues. CDR3 in amino acids: CASSSSGGLTPYEQYF. CDR3 DNA: TGCGCCAGCAGCTCGTCAGGGGGCTTAACTCCCTACGAGCAGTACTTC.

About this clonotype itself: A much larger clone sits a single nucleotide away, making a read error possible. The V gene is TRBV20-1, the J gene TRBJ1-5; D is possibly TRBD1 (5 bases). The CDR3 extends over 15 amino acids. The germline CDR1 and CDR2 sequences are DFQATT and SNEGSKA (reference sequence). CDR3 nucleotide sequence: TGCAGTGCTAGGGACTCGGGACGGTTGAGTCAGTCCCAGCATTTT. Residues: CSARDSGRLSQSQHF.

The rearrangement joins TRBV4-2 to TRBJ2-3; 9 bases map to TRBD1. Germline loops: CDR1 LGHNA, CDR2 YNFKEQ. The CDR3 loop spans 17 amino acids. With 1 base clipped from V and 1 base from J, the junction kept 6 bases outside the gene matches. In DNA form, the CDR3 reads TGTGCCAGCAGCCAAGGCATCCGGGACAGGGGCACAGATACGCAGTATTTT. This translates into CASSQGIRDRGTDTQYF.

V usage is TRBV15 and J usage is TRBJ1-5; D ambiguous. Germline V lookup: CDR1 LNHNV, CDR2 YYDKDF (reference sequence). There are 16 residues in the CDR3. V shed 0 bases and J shed 1 base, with 10 bases lying between them. As DNA, the CDR3 is TGTGCCACCAGCAGAGATCTTGGCGGGAGCAATCAGCCCCAGCATTTT. Translation gives CATSRDLGGSNQPQHF. Full variable domain (remainder filled in from reference TRBV15 and TRBJ1-5): DAMVIQNPRYQVTQFGKPVTLSCSQTLNHNVMYWYQQKSSQAPKLLFHYYDKDFNNEADTPDNFQSRRPNTSFCFLDIRSPGLGDTAMYLCATSRDLGGSNQPQHFGDGTRLSIL.

This clonotype was picked up many times. V is TRBV7-8 and J is TRBJ1-5; 8 bases are shared with TRBD1. V lost 2 bases, J lost 3 bases, and 3 bases stayed unmatched. Germline values: CDR1 SGHVS, CDR2 FQNEAQ. The CDR3 runs to 15 residues. CDR3: CASSLSGQDNQPQHF. CDR3 DNA: TGTGCCAGCAGCTTATCGGGACAGGACAATCAGCCCCAGCATTTT.

The J gene is TRBJ2-2, the V gene TRBV12-5; D remains ambiguous. Trimming removed 0 bases at V and 6 bases at J, with 8 bases between. The germline V gene encodes CDR1 LGHNT and CDR2 FRNRAP. The CDR3 spans 14 residues. The CDR3 nucleotides read TGTGCTAGTGGTTTGGTACTCTCGGCCGGGGAGCTGTTTTTT. Protein sequence: CASGLVLSAGELFF.

The chain employs TRBV3-1 and TRBJ2-7; a possible D gene is TRBD2 (6 bases). The germline V gene encodes CDR1 LGHDT and CDR2 YNNKEL (reference sequence). V dropped 5 bases and J dropped 1 base, with 12 bases sitting between them. The CDR3 runs to 14 residues. CDR3 nucleotide sequence: TGTGCCAGCAGCTCGGGACTCCATTCCTACGAGCAGTACTTC. This translates into CASSSGLHSYEQYF.

The gene calls are TRBV6-4 and TRBJ1-1; a possible D gene is TRBD1 (5 bases). Trimming pared 8 bases from V and 7 bases from J, leaving 17 bases between. CDR1 is MRHNA and CDR2 is SNTAGT in the germline V gene. The CDR3 loop spans 13 amino acids. Written as DNA, the CDR3 is TGTGCCAGCGACGGACCAGGGCCCCTTGAAGCTTTCTTT. Its translation: CASDGPGPLEAFF.

This clonotype was found a few times. The rearrangement joins TRBV6-5 to TRBJ1-5, with D possibly being TRBD1 (6 bases). CDR3 length equals 13 residues. The ends were cut back, 6 bases at V and 7 bases at J, with 13 bases in the middle. Germline loops: CDR1 MNHEY, CDR2 SVGAGI. This CDR3 is CASRPGGRQPQHF. The CDR3 coding sequence is TGTGCCAGCAGACCGGGGGGCCGGCAGCCCCAGCATTTT.

This clonotype was observed a single time. Possible read error: a much larger clone is one base away. The chain links TRBV7-2 to TRBJ2-5; 10 nucleotides line up with TRBD2. The CDR3 extends over 17 amino acids. Germline V CDR1 and CDR2: SGHTA, FQGNSA. The CDR3 region is CACSTHDGLADRETQYF. For the CDR3, the DNA is TGTGCCTGCAGCACCCATGATGGACTAGCGGATAGGGAGACCCAGTACTTC.

This clonotype appeared a few times. V is TRBV4-1 and J is TRBJ1-4, with D uncertain. With 2 bases removed from V and 3 bases from J, the gap between germline ends came to 13 bases. The CDR3 is 16 amino acids. Germline V gives CDR1 MGHRA, CDR2 YSYEKL. The CDR3 DNA is TGCGCCAGCAGCCAATCCCCCAGGACCCCTAATGAAAAACTGTTTTTT. As protein: CASSQSPRTPNEKLFF.

There are a few counts of this clonotype. The chain has TRBV6-5 and TRBJ1-1; the D gene is possibly TRBD1 (5 bases). The V end lost 0 bases, the J end lost 9 bases, and 8 bases lay between the germline ends. This CDR3 has 12 residues. CDR1 and CDR2 from the germline V gene are MNHEY and SVGAGI. The CDR3 sequence is CASSYSTAKAFF. The CDR3 nucleotides are TGTGCCAGCAGTTACTCGACAGCTAAAGCTTTCTTT.

There are a few counts of this clonotype. CDR3 in amino acids: CASSYRTPGPDTQYF. CDR3 coding DNA: TGCGCCAGCAGCTATCGGACGCCGGGCCCGGATACGCAGTATTTT. The V and J genes are TRBV5-1 and TRBJ2-3; no clear D gene. The ends were cut back, 3 bases at V and 6 bases at J, with 17 bases in the middle. The CDR3 consists of 15 residues. Per germline, CDR1 SGHRS and CDR2 YFSETQ. Full variable domain (remainder filled in from reference TRBV5-1 and TRBJ2-3): KAGVTQTPRYLIKTRGQQVTLSCSPISGHRSVSWYQQTPGQGLQFLFEYFSETQRNKGNFPGRFSGRQFSNSRSEMNVSTLELGDSALYLCASSYRTPGPDTQYFGPGTRLTVL.

The chain employs TRBV12-3 or TRBV12-4 and TRBJ2-2; 7 bases map to TRBD1. With 8 bases clipped from V and 5 bases from J, the junction kept 8 bases outside the gene matches. The CDR3 length is 14 residues. The CDR3 spells CASGGQQGTGELFF. In nucleotides, the CDR3 is TGTGCCAGCGGGGGACAACAGGGGACCGGGGAGCTGTTTTTT.

The chain links TRBV18 to TRBJ1-5; TRBD1 matches at 10 bases. The V and J ends lost 6 bases and 5 bases, in that order; junction bases with no gene match: 4. The CDR3 has 14 residues. CDR1 KGHSH and CDR2 LQKENI come from the germline V gene. The DNA of the CDR3 is TGTGCCAGCTCCCCAGGACAGGGGGATCAGCCCCAGCATTTT. It codes for CASSPGQGDQPQHF.

The genes are TRBV7-8 and TRBJ2-7; D is unclear. Germline CDR1 reads SGHVS; CDR2 reads FQNEAQ. The CDR3 contains 16 residues. V dropped 0 bases and J dropped 0 bases, with 12 bases sitting between them. The CDR3 DNA sequence: TGTGCCAGCAGCTTAGCGGTGATGCAGGCCTCCTACGAGCAGTACTTC. It translates to CASSLAVMQASYEQYF.

About this clonotype itself: A junction end diverges from the germline sequence, so it may reflect a read error. The chain has TRBV10-3 and TRBJ1-1; 8 bases line up with TRBD1. Germline CDR1 reads ENHRY; CDR2 reads SYGVKD. The CDR3 sequence is 18 residues long. CDR3 sequence: CASSETGGWITMNTEAFF. The CDR3 DNA reads TGTGCCAGCAGTGAAACAGGGGGTTGGATAACGATGAACACTGAAGCTTTCTTT.

On this clonotype: A much larger clone differs from this one at a single base, so this may be a read error. Since the CDR3 does not end with the conserved phenylalanine or tryptophan, this likely comes from a read error. The gene calls are TRBV2 and TRBJ2-7; D not certain. Germline CDR1 SNHLY, CDR2 FYNNEI. The CDR3 length is 14 residues. V lost 1 base and J 5 bases, leaving 12 bases between the germline ends. CDR3 in amino acids: CASSEGAAKHEQYL. Written as DNA, the CDR3 is TGTGCCAGCAGTGAAGGGGCCGCGAAACACGAGCAGTACCTC.

In this sample, this clonotype turned up many times. This sequence joins TRBV20-1 and TRBJ1-3; D is perhaps TRBD1 (6 bases). Germline V gene data show CDR1 as DFQATT and CDR2 as SNEGSKA (reference sequence). Trimming shortened V by 3 bases and J by 8 bases, and 17 bases separated the two germline ends. The CDR3 covers 14 residues. This CDR3 is CSASPDRRPDTIYF. As DNA, the CDR3 is TGCAGTGCTAGCCCGGACAGAAGGCCGGACACCATATATTTT.

Ten or more counts support this clonotype. The V gene is TRBV7-3, the J gene TRBJ2-7, with TRBD1 matching 12 bases. The CDR3 has 15 amino acids. CDR1 SGHTA and CDR2 FQGTGA come from the germline V gene. Losses at the gene ends were 3 bases for V and 5 bases for J; bases not matched to a gene: 5. The CDR3 DNA reads TGTGCCAGCAGCTTGACCGGGACAGGGGGCCACGAGCAGTACTTC. Amino acid sequence: CASSLTGTGGHEQYF.

V is TRBV2 and J is TRBJ2-7; 7 bases agree with TRBD1. This CDR3 region has 14 residues. V shed 3 bases, J shed 7 bases, and the junction held 9 bases outside the gene matches. Looked up from germline, CDR1 is SNHLY and CDR2 is FYNNEI. CDR3 loop: CASSDSTGTGEQYF. Written as DNA, the CDR3 is TGTGCCAGCAGTGATTCGACAGGGACGGGTGAGCAGTACTTC.

This clonotype was seen just once. The J gene is TRBJ1-5, the V gene TRBV7-2; 10 nucleotides align to TRBD1. Germline CDR1 reads SGHTA; CDR2 reads FQGNSA. V dropped 7 bases and J dropped 7; count of bases not matched to a gene: 7. CDR3 length equals 14 residues. CDR3 residues: CASTPGTGVQPQHF. CDR3 in DNA: TGTGCCAGCACGCCCGGGACAGGGGTCCAGCCCCAGCATTTT.

This clonotype has only a few counts. This sequence joins TRBV7-2 and TRBJ2-7; 8 bases map to TRBD1. Germline assignment: CDR1 SGHTA and CDR2 FQGNSA. This CDR3 contains 15 residues. The V gene end was trimmed by 5 bases and the J gene end by 3 bases; junction bases not matched to a gene: 9. CDR3 protein: CASSNSGTGDYEQYF. In nucleotides, the CDR3 is TGTGCCAGCAGCAACTCCGGGACAGGAGACTACGAGCAGTACTTC.

This clonotype occurred many times. The J gene is TRBJ1-5, the V gene TRBV29-1; D is uncertain. V lost 6 bases, J lost 3 bases, and 15 bases lay in between. In germline, CDR1 is SQVTM, CDR2 ANQGSEA. This CDR3 is built from 14 residues. In DNA, the CDR3 is TGCAGCGTCCGAAATGCGGGAAACAATCAGCCCCAGCATTTT. Amino acid sequence: CSVRNAGNNQPQHF.

This clonotype was counted many times. J is TRBJ1-1 and V is TRBV29-1, with 7 bases fitting TRBD1. This CDR3 contains 13 residues. Germline trimming cut 6 bases from V and 9 bases from J; bases unmatched to any gene: 13. CDR1 and CDR2 (germline): SQVTM, ANQGSEA. The CDR3 region has the DNA TGCAGCGTCCAATCCGAAACCAGGGGGAAAGCTTTCTTT. It is translated as CSVQSETRGKAFF.